These 24 T cell receptor beta chains originate from one sample sequenced in a study of response to subunit inactivated influenza vaccine. TCRdb reprocessed the RT-PCR reads with MiXCR, giving one entry per CDR3 protein. The repertoire holds around 580,000 distinct CDR3 sequences, with 11% to 15% as singletons. Sequencing was performed on PBMCs from blood, taken 11 to 12 days after vaccination. The receptors come from a man aged 45-65 years who received an inactivated influenza vaccine.

This clonotype was observed a few times. The chain combines TRBV29-1 with TRBJ2-2, with D maybe TRBD2 (5 bases). CDR3 size: 14 residues. The germline gives CDR1 SQVTM, CDR2 ANQGSEA. V lost 4 bases and J 6 bases, leaving 15 bases between the germline ends. The CDR3 DNA reads TGCAGCGTTGGTCGGGGTGGGGATGCCGGGGAGCTGTTTTTT. Translating it yields CSVGRGGDAGELFF.

The CDR3 loop is CATSDPGTPNQPQHF. In DNA, the CDR3 is TGTGCCACCAGTGACCCCGGGACACCTAATCAGCCCCAGCATTTT. The J gene is TRBJ1-5, the V gene TRBV24-1; TRBD1 might be the D (6 bases). Trimming removed 4 bases from V and 4 bases from J, with 13 bases in between. CDR3 length: 15 amino acids. CDR1 is KGHDR, CDR2 SFDVKD, per germline.

The chain combines TRBV11-2 with TRBJ2-7; no clear D gene. This CDR3 region has 13 residues. Germline loops: CDR1 SGHAT, CDR2 FQNNGV. The V end was cut by 5 bases, the J end by 3 bases, with 11 bases between. The CDR3 loop is CASSPSLNYEQYF. In DNA form, the CDR3 reads TGTGCCAGCAGCCCCTCACTGAACTACGAGCAGTACTTC. The complete variable domain, with remaining parts taken from reference TRBV11-2 and TRBJ2-7, reads EAGVAQSPRYKIIEKRQSVAFWCNPISGHATLYWYQQILGQGPKLLIQFQNNGVVDDSQLPKDRFSAERLKGVDSTLKIQPAKLEDSAVYLCASSPSLNYEQYFGPGTRLTVT.

V usage is TRBV12-3 or TRBV12-4 and J usage is TRBJ1-3, with TRBD1 matching 8 bases. CDR3 length equals 15 residues. Trimming at V came to 8 bases and at J to 6 bases, leaving 12 bases not matched to a gene. The CDR3 DNA sequence: TGTGCCAGCGGATCGACTGGACAGGGCCCAAACACCATATATTTT. This codes for CASGSTGQGPNTIYF.

This clonotype was counted only a few times. The chain links TRBV2 to TRBJ1-5; 11 bases align to TRBD1. Germline-derived CDR1 and CDR2 are SNHLY and FYNNEI. The CDR3 covers 15 residues. V was clipped by 6 bases and J by 6 bases; unmatched bases: 7. The CDR3 DNA sequence: TGTGCCAGCAGCCTCCAGGGACAGGGGGTTCAGCCCCAGCATTTT. Its translation: CASSLQGQGVQPQHF.

This clonotype has a handful of counts. This chain links TRBV5-5 with TRBJ2-7; D gene uncertain. The CDR3 length is 17 residues. The germline V gene has CDR1 SGHKS and CDR2 YYEKEE (reference sequence). V was cut by 4 bases and J by 5 bases, with 25 bases left in between. The CDR3 region is CASSPSPVRSGFNEQYF. The CDR3 DNA sequence: TGTGCCAGCAGCCCTAGTCCTGTTAGGTCCGGTTTCAACGAGCAGTACTTC.

This clonotype was found a few times. The V gene is TRBV10-3, the J gene TRBJ2-7; no clear D gene. Germline values: CDR1 ENHRY, CDR2 SYGVKD. This CDR3 has 13 residues. V lost 6 bases and J lost 6, with 15 bases in between. This chain's CDR3 is CAISKLGTSEQYF. CDR3 DNA: TGTGCCATCAGCAAGCTAGGAACGAGCGAGCAGTACTTC.

This clonotype occurred a few times. The chain couples TRBV20-1 to TRBJ2-5; 9 bases line up with TRBD1. V shed 0 bases and J 2 bases; nucleotides not matched to a gene: 4. The CDR3 has 15 residues. Germline CDR1 is DFQATT and CDR2 is SNEGSKA (reference sequence). The CDR3 protein is CSARDPDRGQETQYF. Written as DNA, the CDR3 is TGCAGTGCTAGAGACCCTGACAGGGGGCAAGAGACCCAGTACTTC.

The rearrangement uses TRBV7-9 and TRBJ2-3; TRBD1 might be the D (5 bases). CDR3 length equals 14 residues. Germline CDR1 SEHNR, CDR2 FQNEAQ (reference sequence). Trimming cost V 5 bases and J 7 bases, with 16 bases left between them. CDR3 DNA: TGTGCCAGCAGCCCCCGCAGGGCCCCATATACGCAGTATTTT. Its protein product is CASSPRRAPYTQYF.

The DNA of the CDR3 is TGTGCCAGCAGTTTAGCTCAGGGGCTGAAAGGCTACACCTTC. It translates to CASSLAQGLKGYTF. The chain is built from TRBV12-3 or TRBV12-4 and TRBJ1-2, with D possibly being TRBD1 (6 bases). V lost 0 bases and J lost 8, with 13 bases in between. The CDR3 sequence is 14 residues long.

This clonotype was counted only a few times. The chain links TRBV6-6 to TRBJ2-1; D is unclear. Germline CDR1 is MNHNY and CDR2 is SVGAGI (reference sequence). CDR3 length: 12 residues. V gave up 6 bases and J gave up 8 bases, with 11 bases separating them. The DNA for the CDR3 is TGTGCCAGCAGCCCTCTCGGCGATGAGCAGTTCTTC. Translation: CASSPLGDEQFF.

The V gene is TRBV7-2, the J gene TRBJ2-3, with 8 bases identical to TRBD2. The CDR3 is made up of 15 amino acids. The V segment lost 4 bases and the J segment 1 base; nucleotides outside the gene matches: 4. Germline loops: CDR1 SGHTA, CDR2 FQGNSA. Here the CDR3 reads CASSWSGGRTDTQYF. The CDR3 region has the DNA TGTGCCAGCAGCTGGAGCGGGGGCCGCACAGATACGCAGTATTTT.

This clonotype was detected many times. This rearrangement joins TRBV15 to TRBJ2-3, with D uncertain. Trimming removed 0 bases from V and 0 bases from J, with 16 bases in between. Per germline, CDR1 LNHNV and CDR2 YYDKDF (reference sequence). This CDR3 region has 18 residues. CDR3 residues: CATSRDIRGGMSTDTQYF. CDR3 nucleotides: TGTGCCACCAGCAGAGATATTCGCGGCGGCATGAGCACAGATACGCAGTATTTT.

The chain employs TRBV28 and TRBJ1-3, with D possibly TRBD1 on 5 matching bases. This CDR3 is 14 amino acids long. Trimming stripped 4 bases from V and 5 bases from J, with 12 bases between. CDR1 and CDR2 from the germline V gene are MDHEN and SYDVKM. For the CDR3, the DNA is TGTGCCAGCAGTTCCACGCGGGGCAGAAACACCATATATTTT. Translation: CASSSTRGRNTIYF.

This clonotype was detected only a few times. The chain combines TRBV15 with TRBJ2-1, with 12 bases that match TRBD2. From germline, CDR1 is LNHNV and CDR2 YYDKDF (reference sequence). With V trimmed by 3 bases and J by 8 bases, 5 bases remained unmatched. The CDR3 is 15 residues long. As DNA, the CDR3 is TGTGCCACCAGCAGGGGACTAGCGGGCGACGATGAGCAGTTCTTC. It translates to CATSRGLAGDDEQFF.

This clonotype was picked up a small number of times. The chain joins TRBV3-1 to TRBJ1-2; TRBD1 matches 9 bases. The germline V gene has CDR1 LGHDT and CDR2 YNNKEL (reference sequence). The J segment lost 4 bases and the V segment lost 0 bases, leaving 6 bases of the junction unmatched. The CDR3 totals 16 residues. This CDR3 reads CASSQDFGQGIYGYTF. DNA of the CDR3: TGTGCCAGCAGCCAAGATTTCGGACAGGGGATCTATGGCTACACCTTC. Looking up the rest from reference TRBV3-1 and TRBJ1-2 gives the full variable domain: DTAVSQTPKYLVTQMGNDKSIKCEQNLGHDTMYWYKQDSKKFLKIMFSYNNKELIINETVPNRFSPKSPDKAHLNLHINSLELGDSAVYFCASSQDFGQGIYGYTFGSGTRLTVV.

The chain combines TRBV6-5 with TRBJ2-5, with 8 bases lining up with TRBD1. The CDR3 consists of 14 residues. The germline V gene encodes CDR1 MNHEY and CDR2 SVGAGI. V lost 2 bases to trimming and J lost 6 bases; unmatched junction nucleotides: 5. CDR3: CASSYRGQVKTQYF. The DNA for the CDR3 is TGTGCCAGCAGTTACAGGGGACAGGTGAAGACCCAGTACTTC.

The rearrangement uses TRBV5-5 and TRBJ1-2; TRBD1 is a possible D gene (5 bases). V dropped 1 base and J dropped 7 bases, with 14 bases sitting between them. Germline CDR1 is SGHKS and CDR2 is YYEKEE (reference sequence). The length of the CDR3 is 14 residues. The CDR3 DNA reads as TGTGCCAGCAGCTTGTGGGGGATTCCTCTTGGCTACACCTTC. Residues: CASSLWGIPLGYTF. Filled out from reference TRBV5-5 and TRBJ1-2, the complete variable domain reads DAGVTQSPTHLIKTRGQQVTLRCSPISGHKSVSWYQQVLGQGPQFIFQYYEKEERGRGNFPDRFSARQFPNYSSELNVNALLLGDSALYLCASSLWGIPLGYTFGSGTRLTVV.

This clonotype was observed a few times. The chain uses TRBV7-8 and TRBJ2-5, with TRBD1 as a possible D gene (6 bases). V lost 4 bases and J 4 bases, leaving 16 bases between the germline ends. CDR3 length: 15 residues. CDR1 is SGHVS, CDR2 FQNEAQ, per germline. The DNA for the CDR3 is TGTGCCAGCAGCTCCCAGGGGACCCCTCGAGAGACCCAGTACTTC. This sequence encodes CASSSQGTPRETQYF.

This clonotype was recorded a few times. The chain uses TRBV9 and TRBJ2-7, with 7 bases that match TRBD1. There are 16 residues in the CDR3. The germline V gene encodes CDR1 SGDLS and CDR2 YYNGEE. V lost 0 bases, J lost 5 bases, and 11 bases stayed unmatched. The CDR3 DNA sequence: TGTGCCAGCAGCGTAGGGGGCTTAGGGGGCAACGACGAGCAGTACTTC. Translation: CASSVGGLGGNDEQYF.

This clonotype was seen at least ten times. This chain connects TRBV20-1 to TRBJ2-7; D unclear. The germline CDR1 and CDR2 sequences are DFQATT and SNEGSKA (reference sequence). Trimming took off 0 bases at V and 4 bases at J, with 10 bases between the two ends. There are 13 residues in the CDR3. CDR3 DNA: TGCAGTGCTAGAGATTGGATGGGGTACGAGCAGTACTTC. The encoded protein is CSARDWMGYEQYF.

A few counts support this clonotype. The V call is TRBV20-1, the J call TRBJ1-6; D perhaps matches TRBD1 (6 bases). V was shortened by 4 bases and J by 4 bases, with 8 bases between the two germline ends. The CDR3 is 13 amino acids. Germline loops: CDR1 DFQATT, CDR2 SNEGSKA (reference sequence). This CDR3 is CSAKTGYNSPLHF. DNA of the CDR3: TGCAGTGCTAAGACAGGATATAATTCACCCCTCCACTTT.

Only a few counts were recorded for this clonotype. V usage is TRBV4-3 and J usage is TRBJ1-1; 7 bases align to TRBD1. The V and J ends lost 4 bases and 2 bases, in that order; junction bases with no gene match: 13. The CDR3 length is 17 residues. The germline V gene encodes CDR1 LGHNA and CDR2 YSLEER. Here the CDR3 reads CASSPLTGENRNTEAFF. The CDR3 DNA reads as TGCGCCAGCAGCCCTTTAACAGGGGAGAATAGAAACACTGAAGCTTTCTTT.

Ten or more counts support this clonotype. The genes are TRBV7-2 and TRBJ2-1; TRBD2 aligns across 12 bases. Germline values: CDR1 SGHTA, CDR2 FQGNSA. The trim removed 1 base at V and 15 bases at J, leaving 4 bases unmatched. This CDR3 contains 13 residues. The CDR3 region is CASSLGLAGDLFF. The DNA of the CDR3 is TGTGCCAGCAGCTTAGGACTAGCGGGAGATTTGTTCTTC.